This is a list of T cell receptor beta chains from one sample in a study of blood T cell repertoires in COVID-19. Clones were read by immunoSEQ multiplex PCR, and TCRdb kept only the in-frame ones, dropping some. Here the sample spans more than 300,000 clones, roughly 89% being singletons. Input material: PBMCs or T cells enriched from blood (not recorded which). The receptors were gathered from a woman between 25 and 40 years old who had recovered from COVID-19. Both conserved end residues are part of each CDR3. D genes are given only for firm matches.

CDR3 protein: CASSPHHGRVAEAFF
CDR3 DNA: TGTGCCAGCAGTCCACATCACGGCCGGGTCGCTGAAGCTTTCTTT
V gene: TRBV27
D gene: NA
J gene: TRBJ1-1

CDR3 protein: CASSSGSGSGNEQFF
CDR3 DNA: TGCGCCAGCAGCTCTGGTAGCGGGAGCGGGAATGAGCAGTTCTTC
V gene: TRBV5-1
D gene: TRBD2
J gene: TRBJ2-1

CDR3 protein: CASSLLPGQGVSGYTF
CDR3 DNA: TGTGCCAGCAGCCTCCTACCCGGACAGGGCGTTTCAGGCTACACCTTC
V gene: TRBV7-8
D gene: TRBD1
J gene: TRBJ1-2

CDR3 protein: CASSQVTEIVYGYTF
CDR3 DNA: TGCGCCAGCAGCCAAGTGACAGAAATAGTCTATGGCTACACCTTC
V gene: TRBV4-1
D gene: NA
J gene: TRBJ1-2

CDR3 protein: CATSDPGAGTRSWGYNEQFF
CDR3 DNA: TGTGCCACCAGTGACCCTGGGGCCGGGACTAGGTCTTGGGGGTACAATGAGCAGTTCTTC
V gene: TRBV24-1
D gene: TRBD2
J gene: TRBJ2-1

CDR3 protein: CASSMRLESSNEQFF
CDR3 DNA: TGTGCCAGTAGTATGCGACTAGAAAGTTCCAATGAGCAGTTCTTC
V gene: TRBV19
D gene: NA
J gene: TRBJ2-1

CDR3 protein: CASSLDRYSEAFF
CDR3 DNA: TGTGCCAGCAGCTTAGATAGGTACAGCGAAGCTTTCTTT
V gene: TRBV11-2
D gene: NA
J gene: TRBJ1-1

CDR3 protein: CASSLAQGNTEAFF
CDR3 DNA: TGTGCCAGCAGCTTAGCCCAGGGGAACACTGAAGCTTTCTTT
V gene: TRBV11-2
D gene: NA
J gene: TRBJ1-1

CDR3 protein: CASSLAGMVTEAFF
CDR3 DNA: TGTGCCAGCAGCCTCGCAGGGATGGTCACTGAAGCTTTCTTT
V gene: TRBV7-9
D gene: NA
J gene: TRBJ1-1

CDR3 protein: CASSYTGQYVGELFF
CDR3 DNA: TGTGCCAGCAGTTACACGGGACAGTATGTCGGGGAGCTGTTTTTT
V gene: TRBV6-5
D gene: TRBD1
J gene: TRBJ2-2